The 27 T cell receptor beta chains below come from one sample, sequenced in a study of spatial heterogeneity in lung cancer. TCRdb itself ran the 5' RACE reads through MiXCR, one entry per CDR3 protein. The sample holds some 11,000 distinct CDR3 sequences, 6.3% seen once. Time point: sample taken at primary tumor resection. This specimen consisted of PBMCs, obtained at surgery. The receptor set was obtained from a male donor with early-stage non-small cell lung cancer.

This clonotype is categorized as medium-sized. The chain is built from TRBV29-1 and TRBJ2-7; D is uncertain. V was trimmed by 7 bases and J by 2 bases, leaving 15 bases between them. There are 13 residues in the CDR3. Germline V gives CDR1 SQVTM, CDR2 ANQGSEA. The CDR3 is CSAGTSGTYEQYF. Written as DNA, the CDR3 is TGCAGCGCTGGTACCTCAGGAACCTACGAGCAGTACTTC.

In its sample, this clonotype was seen a few times. The chain links TRBV7-2 to TRBJ2-4; 7 nucleotides align to TRBD1. Germline lookup yields CDR1 SGHTA and CDR2 FQGNSA. There are 13 residues in the CDR3. Trimming at V came to 5 bases and at J to 6 bases, leaving 4 bases not matched to a gene. In nucleotides, the CDR3 is TGTGCCAGCAGCGTCCGACAGGGAAACATTCAGTACTTC. Translation: CASSVRQGNIQYF.

In its sample, this clonotype is medium-sized. V gene TRBV15 combines with J gene TRBJ2-3; maybe TRBD1 (5 bases). The CDR3 totals 15 residues. The V and J ends lost 0 bases and 10 bases respectively, with 17 bases between them. CDR1 is LNHNV, CDR2 YYDKDF, per germline (reference sequence). CDR3 in amino acids: CATSRDLETAFPQYF. DNA for the CDR3: TGTGCCACCAGCAGAGATCTCGAGACAGCTTTCCCGCAGTATTTT.

This clonotype was counted ten times or more. J is TRBJ2-7 and V is TRBV7-9; no firm D call. Germline V CDR1 and CDR2: SEHNR, FQNEAQ (reference sequence). V was pared by 1 base and J by 7 bases, with 14 bases between. This CDR3 contains 14 residues. CDR3 DNA sequence: TGTGCCAGCAGCTTAGTGACGGCCGCCGGAGAGCAGTACTTC. Its translation: CASSLVTAAGEQYF.

This clonotype appeared many times. This chain joins TRBV20-1 and TRBJ1-1; no clear D gene. Germline V gene sequence: CDR1 DFQATT, CDR2 SNEGSKA (reference sequence). CDR3 length: 14 residues. Between the trimmed V and J ends, which lost 3 bases and 5 bases, there was a span of 16 bases. Here the CDR3 DNA reads TGCAGTGCTAGTTTGGCGGAGCGGGGAACTGAAGCTTTCTTT. It encodes CSASLAERGTEAFF.

By frequency in the sample, this clonotype is medium-sized. The chain is built from TRBV28 and TRBJ1-5; D ambiguous. CDR1 is MDHEN and CDR2 is SYDVKM in the germline V gene. The V gene lost 5 bases and the J gene lost 9 bases, with 11 bases spanning the gap. CDR3 size: 12 residues. CDR3 nucleotide sequence: TGTGCCAGCAGTCCGCCATACGGGCCCCAGCATTTT. Encoded protein: CASSPPYGPQHF.

Judged by abundance, this clonotype is medium-sized. The CDR3: CASSYRDSYNEQFF. The DNA of the CDR3 is TGTGCCAGCAGTTACCGGGACAGCTACAATGAGCAGTTCTTC. This rearrangement joins TRBV6-2 or TRBV6-3 to TRBJ2-1, with TRBD1 matching 7 bases. Trimming at V came to 2 bases and at J to 3 bases, leaving 1 base not matched to a gene. Germline V gene lookup returns CDR1 MNHEY and CDR2 SVGEGT. The CDR3 spans 14 residues.

The sample holds many counts of this clonotype. The genes are TRBV29-1 and TRBJ1-1, with TRBD1 as a possible D gene (6 bases). Germline CDR1 and CDR2: SQVTM and ANQGSEA. This CDR3 is built from 11 residues. V was trimmed by 3 bases and J by 4 bases, leaving 6 bases between them. The CDR3 loop reads CSVDRGTEAFF. The CDR3 DNA is TGCAGCGTTGACAGGGGCACTGAAGCTTTCTTT.

By share, this clonotype counts as medium-sized (0.01 to 0.1%). The CDR3 here is CSGQAGREEQYF. The CDR3 nucleotides are TGCAGTGGCCAGGCAGGCCGCGAGGAGCAGTACTTC. The gene calls are TRBV20-1 and TRBJ2-7; D gene unclear. V gave up 7 bases and J gave up 7 bases, with 17 bases separating them. The germline V gene encodes CDR1 DFQATT and CDR2 SNEGSKA (reference sequence). This CDR3 contains 12 residues.

This clonotype was counted at least ten times. V gene TRBV6-1 combines with J gene TRBJ2-7; D is perhaps TRBD2 (6 bases). This CDR3 has 15 amino acids. V dropped 1 base and J dropped 2 bases, with 12 bases sitting between them. Germline V gene sequence: CDR1 MNHNS, CDR2 SASEGT. CDR3 in DNA: TGTGCCAGCAGTGAAGAAGGCGGGAAACCCTACGAGCAGTACTTC. Its protein is CASSEEGGKPYEQYF.

This clonotype has more than one count but fewer than ten. The chain employs TRBV20-1 and TRBJ2-7; 9 positions match TRBD1. J gave up 1 base and V 6 bases, and 10 bases lay outside the gene matches. This CDR3 comprises 15 residues. The germline CDR1 and CDR2 sequences are DFQATT and SNEGSKA (reference sequence). This chain's CDR3 is CSAAETGTGSYEQYF. CDR3 in DNA: TGCAGTGCCGCAGAGACCGGGACAGGGTCCTACGAGCAGTACTTC.

Ten or more counts support this clonotype. The chain recombines TRBV2 with TRBJ2-2, with no clear D. Germline V gives CDR1 SNHLY, CDR2 FYNNEI. V shed 10 bases and J shed 4 bases, with 16 bases lying between them. The CDR3 is made up of 14 amino acids. The chain's CDR3 is CATKYMDLTGELFF. In nucleotides, the CDR3 is TGTGCCACCAAATACATGGACCTCACCGGGGAGCTGTTTTTT.

This clonotype ranks as large. The chain combines TRBV7-9 with TRBJ2-3; 10 bases are shared with TRBD2. Per the germline V gene, CDR1 is SEHNR and CDR2 is FQNEAQ (reference sequence). V dropped 5 bases and J dropped 9; count of bases not matched to a gene: 17. This CDR3 comprises 17 residues. The CDR3 coding sequence is TGTGCCAGCAGCCATACCCGTCTAGCGGGAGTGGTAGGCACGCAGTATTTT. Translated: CASSHTRLAGVVGTQYF. The full variable domain, its missing parts supplied by reference TRBV7-9 and TRBJ2-3, is DTGVSQNPRHKITKRGQNVTFRCDPISEHNRLYWYRQTLGQGPEFLTYFQNEAQLEKSRLLSDRFSAERPKGSFSTLEIQRTEQGDSAMYLCASSHTRLAGVVGTQYFGPGTRLTVL.

This clonotype was detected ten times or more. The chain links TRBV27 to TRBJ2-7, with D perhaps assigned TRBD1 or TRBD2 (5 bases each). CDR1 is MNHEY, CDR2 SMNVEV, per germline (reference sequence). The ends were cut back, 5 bases at V and 6 bases at J, with 20 bases in the middle. This CDR3 comprises 15 residues. CDR3 in amino acids: CASSLNRDGRFEQYF. DNA of the CDR3: TGTGCCAGCAGTCTTAACCGGGACGGCCGATTCGAGCAGTACTTC.

In this sample, this clonotype turned up a few times. V gene TRBV30 combines with J gene TRBJ1-6, with TRBD1 matching 8 bases. Trimming took 3 bases from V and 7 from J; bases not matched to a gene: 5. The CDR3 consists of 14 residues. CDR1 and CDR2 (germline): GTSNPN, SVGIG (reference sequence). The chain's CDR3 is CAWRGDRPNSPLHF. Written as DNA, the CDR3 is TGTGCCTGGAGGGGGGACAGGCCGAATTCACCCCTCCACTTT.

The genes are TRBV5-1 and TRBJ2-5; 9 bases are a match to TRBD2. Germline CDR1 reads SGHRS; CDR2 reads YFSETQ. The CDR3 sequence is 15 residues long. The J segment lost 4 bases and the V segment lost 4 bases, leaving 8 bases of the junction unmatched. The CDR3 DNA reads TGCGCCAGCAGCCCGCGGCGGGAGGGCCGAGAGACCCAGTACTTC. Encoded protein: CASSPRREGRETQYF.

On this clonotype: A much larger clone lies one base from this, so it may be a read error. The genes are TRBV20-1 and TRBJ2-7; 12 bases are shared with TRBD2. The germline CDR1 and CDR2 sequences are DFQATT and SNEGSKA (reference sequence). J lost 6 bases, V lost 5 bases, and 8 bases had no gene match. The CDR3 covers 14 residues. CDR3 sequence: CSAPSTSGSCEQYF. The CDR3 nucleotides are TGCAGTGCTCCGTCGACTAGCGGGAGCTGCGAGCAGTACTTC.

Ten or more counts support this clonotype. The chain carries TRBV20-1 and TRBJ2-7, with 7 bases aligning to TRBD1. V dropped 3 bases and J dropped 0; count of bases not matched to a gene: 5. Germline V gene data show CDR1 as DFQATT and CDR2 as SNEGSKA (reference sequence). The CDR3 length is 14 residues. The CDR3: CSASKGANSYEQYF. The DNA of the CDR3 is TGCAGTGCTAGTAAGGGGGCCAACTCCTACGAGCAGTACTTC.

This clonotype was seen many times. CDR3 loop: CSANRDKRGEQFF. CDR3 DNA sequence: TGCAGTGCCAACCGGGACAAAAGGGGTGAGCAGTTCTTC. The chain joins TRBV20-1 to TRBJ2-1; possibly TRBD1 for D (6 bases). Germline CDR1 and CDR2: DFQATT and SNEGSKA (reference sequence). The CDR3 loop spans 13 amino acids. Trimming left V 6 bases short and J 9 bases short, with 18 bases between.

This clonotype was observed at least ten times. The chain combines TRBV20-1 with TRBJ1-5; no clear D gene. Trimming left V 3 bases short and J 0 bases short, with 6 bases between. The CDR3 spans 13 residues. In germline, CDR1 is DFQATT, CDR2 SNEGSKA (reference sequence). CDR3 sequence reads: CSARGSSNQPQHF. The CDR3 DNA reads as TGCAGTGCTAGGGGCAGTAGCAATCAGCCCCAGCATTTT.

This clonotype was seen many times. The V gene is TRBV10-3, the J gene TRBJ2-1, with 12 bases identical to TRBD2. The V and J ends lost 3 bases and 7 bases, in that order; junction bases with no gene match: 4. CDR3 length: 15 residues. Germline loops: CDR1 ENHRY, CDR2 SYGVKD. CDR3 region: CAISELAGGSNEQFF. In DNA, the CDR3 is TGTGCCATCAGTGAACTAGCGGGAGGCTCAAATGAGCAGTTCTTC.

This clonotype was counted many times. The chain recombines TRBV12-3 or TRBV12-4 with TRBJ1-1; TRBD1 matches at 9 bases. This CDR3 region has 16 residues. J gave up 5 bases and V 5 bases, and 12 bases lay outside the gene matches. CDR3 sequence (DNA): TGTGCCAGCAGTCCGCCCGGGACAGGGAGCTGGACTGAAGCTTTCTTT. Translating gives CASSPPGTGSWTEAFF.

In this sample, this clonotype turned up many times. The chain combines TRBV7-9 with TRBJ2-7, with TRBD2 matching 12 bases. The CDR3 runs to 15 residues. Germline V lookup: CDR1 SEHNR, CDR2 FQNEAQ (reference sequence). With V trimmed by 8 bases and J by 5 bases, 10 bases remained unmatched. The CDR3 is CASHTATSGSNEQYF. The CDR3 bases are TGTGCCAGCCACACGGCGACTAGCGGGAGCAACGAGCAGTACTTC.

At least ten counts were recorded for this clonotype. The J gene is TRBJ1-2, the V gene TRBV20-1; D not resolved. Germline V CDR1 and CDR2: DFQATT, SNEGSKA (reference sequence). The CDR3 covers 14 residues. V was clipped by 0 bases and J by 4 bases, with 12 bases between them. The chain's CDR3 is CSARDVNNRYGYTF. Here the CDR3 DNA reads TGCAGTGCTAGAGATGTGAATAACCGCTATGGCTACACCTTC.

This clonotype has ten or more counts. V is TRBV18 and J is TRBJ1-6; D not resolved. There are 14 residues in the CDR3. The germline V and J ends were trimmed by 6 bases and 6 bases, with 12 bases remaining between them. Germline CDR1 is KGHSH and CDR2 is LQKENI. In nucleotides, the CDR3 is TGTGCCAGCTCCCCTAATGGGGTTAATTCACCCCTCCACTTT. This gives the protein CASSPNGVNSPLHF.

This clonotype has a handful of counts. V is TRBV3-1 and J is TRBJ2-5; D gene ambiguous. The CDR3 spans 13 residues. The V gene lost 1 base and the J gene lost 2 bases, with 5 bases spanning the gap. CDR1 and CDR2 (germline): LGHDT, YNNKEL (reference sequence). This CDR3 is CASSQVRQETQYF. The CDR3 DNA reads as TGTGCCAGCAGCCAAGTGAGGCAAGAGACCCAGTACTTC.

This chain connects TRBV12-3 or TRBV12-4 to TRBJ2-1, with TRBD1 matching 9 bases. CDR3 length: 15 residues. Trimming cost V 4 bases and J 9 bases; bases outside gene matches: 10. CDR3 loop: CASSSSPGTGREQFF. In DNA form, the CDR3 reads TGTGCCAGCAGTTCCTCCCCCGGGACAGGGCGTGAGCAGTTCTTC.